These T cell receptor beta chains were read from a single sample in a study of T cells in localized non-small cell lung cancer. Profiled with immunoSEQ multiplex PCR; TCRdb holds only in-frame clones, not every one. This sample has 4,100 or so clones; around 30% occur once, and the top ten carry roughly 4.5%. The sample in question was lung tumor tissue, obtained before any cancer treatment. The source of these receptors is a man aged 35 to 69 with stage III squamous cell lung carcinoma. Both conserved end residues are trimmed from each CDR3.

v_call: TRBV28; j_call: TRBJ1-1; cdr3_aa: ASSLFSGGTEAF
v_call: TRBV5-1; j_call: TRBJ2-1; cdr3_aa: ASSLMAGEGMKQF
v_call: TRBV11-3; j_call: TRBJ1-2; cdr3_aa: ASSGYGTGANYGYT
v_call: TRBV28; j_call: TRBJ1-2; cdr3_aa: ASSQGGAGNYGYT
v_call: TRBV25-1; j_call: TRBJ2-6; cdr3_aa: ASTKTGSGANVLT
v_call: TRBV11-3; j_call: TRBJ1-1; cdr3_aa: ASSLTAGNTEAF
v_call: TRBV9; j_call: TRBJ1-5; cdr3_aa: ASSLGSGNQPQH
v_call: TRBV6-8; j_call: TRBJ2-2; cdr3_aa: ASSKQDTGTGELF
v_call: TRBV6-8; j_call: TRBJ1-3; cdr3_aa: ASSTDGNTIY
v_call: TRBV11-3; j_call: TRBJ2-7; cdr3_aa: ASSLDRRTYEQY
v_call: TRBV7-2; j_call: TRBJ2-5; cdr3_aa: ASSQNDGIGETQY
v_call: TRBV10-3; j_call: TRBJ1-4; cdr3_aa: ASGQPNEKLF
v_call: TRBV19; j_call: TRBJ1-6; cdr3_aa: ASSPRRGNYNSPLH
v_call: TRBV9; j_call: TRBJ2-6; cdr3_aa: ASSVGISGANVLT
v_call: TRBV10-3; j_call: TRBJ1-1; cdr3_aa: AISESYSGANTEAF
v_call: TRBV7-6; j_call: TRBJ2-1; cdr3_aa: ASSPYRGGNEQF
v_call: TRBV5-1; j_call: TRBJ2-1; cdr3_aa: ASSLSTGTRQEQF
v_call: TRBV19; j_call: TRBJ2-5; cdr3_aa: ASSTGGETQY
v_call: TRBV14; j_call: TRBJ2-1; cdr3_aa: ASSSIARGAQF
v_call: TRBV11-3; j_call: TRBJ2-7; cdr3_aa: ASSPGTGTGYEQY
v_call: TRBV11-3; j_call: TRBJ1-5; cdr3_aa: ASSFWGQGGTQPQH
v_call: TRBV11-3; j_call: TRBJ1-1; cdr3_aa: ASSFGTANTEAF
v_call: TRBV6-8; j_call: TRBJ2-1; cdr3_aa: ASSYSRRAGEQF
v_call: TRBV19; j_call: TRBJ1-5; cdr3_aa: ASSSPANQPQH
v_call: TRBV10-1; j_call: TRBJ2-7; cdr3_aa: ASSGPRGYEQY
v_call: TRBV9; j_call: TRBJ1-6; cdr3_aa: ASSETGRNSPLH
v_call: TRBV6-8; j_call: TRBJ2-7; cdr3_aa: ASSYPGTAYYEQY